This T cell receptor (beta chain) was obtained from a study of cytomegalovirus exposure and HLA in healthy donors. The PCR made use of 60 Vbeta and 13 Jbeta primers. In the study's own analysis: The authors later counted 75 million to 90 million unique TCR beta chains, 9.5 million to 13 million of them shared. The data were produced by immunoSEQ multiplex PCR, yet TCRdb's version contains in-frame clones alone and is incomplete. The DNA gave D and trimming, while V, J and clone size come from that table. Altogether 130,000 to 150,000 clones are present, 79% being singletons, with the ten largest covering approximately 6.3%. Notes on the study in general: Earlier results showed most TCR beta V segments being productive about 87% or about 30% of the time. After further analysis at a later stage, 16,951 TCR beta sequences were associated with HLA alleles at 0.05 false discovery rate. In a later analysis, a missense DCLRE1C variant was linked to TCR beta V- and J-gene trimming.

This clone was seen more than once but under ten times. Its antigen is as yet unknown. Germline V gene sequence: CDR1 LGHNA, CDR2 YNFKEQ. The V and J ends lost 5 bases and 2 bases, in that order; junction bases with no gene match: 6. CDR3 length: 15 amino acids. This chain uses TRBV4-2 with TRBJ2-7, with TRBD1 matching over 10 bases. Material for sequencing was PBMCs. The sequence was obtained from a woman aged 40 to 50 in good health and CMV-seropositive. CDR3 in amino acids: CASSREDRGAYEQYF. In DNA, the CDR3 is TGTGCCAGCAGCAGGGAGGACAGGGGGGCCTACGAGCAGTACTTC.